This TCR beta chain was identified during a study of blood T cell repertoires in COVID-19. Study background: From the United States, Italy and Spain came samples of acute and convalescent COVID-19.

The CDR3 is made up of 15 amino acids. Trimming shortened V by 2 bases and J by 0 bases, and 8 bases separated the two germline ends. The germline CDR1 and CDR2 sequences are SGHNT and YENEEA. Libraries were prepared by immunoSEQ multiplex PCR; TCRdb keeps only in-frame clonotypes and omits some of them. The table includes some 170,000 clones, 87% detected once. The origin of this receptor is a woman aged 50 to 60 with acute or convalescent COVID-19. The chain carries TRBV11-3 and TRBJ1-3; D not certain. The sample was peripheral blood. CDR3 coding DNA: TGTGCCAGCAGCTTAAGCGGCCACTCTGGAAACACCATATATTTT. This gives the protein CASSLSGHSGNTIYF.